These 22 T cell receptor beta chains came from one sample sequenced in a study of metastatic and nonmetastatic thyroid tumors. TCRdb reprocessed the PCR reads via MiXCR. In the table there are over 25,000 clones, around a fifth of which are singletons. Nobody among the patients had been given any treatment before thyroid surgery. The sequencing sample was made of blood. These receptors originate from a female donor with papillary thyroid cancer or a benign thyroid nodule (not recorded which). Some clones in this sample may be carry-over from other donors' samples.

This clone showed up many times. The V call is TRBV28, the J call TRBJ1-2, with a tentative D call TRBD1 (5 bases). Germline V gives CDR1 MDHEN, CDR2 SYDVKM. The CDR3 is 14 residues long. The V gene lost 8 bases and the J gene lost 1 base, with 14 bases spanning the gap. The CDR3 protein is CASLYRGHNYGYTF. The CDR3 DNA reads as TGTGCCAGCTTATACAGAGGACATAACTATGGCTACACCTTC.

This clone was detected ten times or more. The V and J genes are TRBV6-5 and TRBJ1-3; D possibly corresponds to TRBD1 (5 bases). Germline V gene data show CDR1 as MNHEY and CDR2 as SVGAGI. Trimming stripped 4 bases from V and 7 bases from J, with 26 bases between. This CDR3 is built from 18 residues. Here the CDR3 reads CASSLDSQRVSLINTIYF. In DNA form, the CDR3 reads TGTGCCAGCAGTTTAGACAGCCAGAGGGTTTCTTTGATTAACACCATATATTTT.

This clone was seen a few times. The chain joins TRBV12-3 or TRBV12-4 to TRBJ1-1; D is unclear. The V and J ends lost 4 bases and 3 bases respectively, with 9 bases between them. The CDR3 extends over 13 amino acids. The CDR3 DNA reads as TGTGCCAGCAGTTCGGGGTTTTACACTGAAGCTTTCTTT. Its translation is CASSSGFYTEAFF.

This clone is judged medium-sized (0.01 to 0.1%). V and J are TRBV12-3 or TRBV12-4 and TRBJ2-2; D is uncertain. The CDR3 sequence is 14 residues long. V lost 7 bases to trimming and J lost 0 bases, with 9 bases between them. CDR3 in amino acids: CASIRSSNTGELFF. The DNA for the CDR3 is TGTGCCAGCATTCGGAGTTCGAACACCGGGGAGCTGTTTTTT.

In its sample, this clone was seen a few times. The chain combines TRBV12-3 or TRBV12-4 with TRBJ2-7; a possible D gene is TRBD1 (6 bases). Trimming shortened V by 5 bases and J by 7 bases, and 9 bases separated the two germline ends. The CDR3 is 11 amino acids. CDR3 nucleotides: TGTGCCAGCAGTACCGACAGGGAGCAGTACTTC. Its protein is CASSTDREQYF.

In this sample, this clone is medium-sized. This chain links TRBV28 with TRBJ2-3; D may be TRBD1 (6 bases). Germline V gene sequence: CDR1 MDHEN, CDR2 SYDVKM. Deletions cut 6 bases from V and 4 bases from J, with 11 bases between. The length of the CDR3 is 13 residues. CDR3: CASSPGGADTQYF. Written as DNA, the CDR3 is TGTGCCAGCAGCCCTGGGGGCGCAGATACGCAGTATTTT.

This clone occurred many times. The CDR3 loop reads CASSQNTGELFF. The CDR3 DNA reads TGTGCCAGCAGTCAGAACACCGGGGAGCTGTTTTTT. The chain carries TRBV12-3 or TRBV12-4 and TRBJ2-2; no firm D call. This CDR3 has 12 amino acids. Trimming left V 5 bases short and J 1 base short, with 2 bases between.

The genes are TRBV18 and TRBJ2-3; 10 nucleotides align to TRBD1. V lost 3 bases to trimming and J lost 4 bases; unmatched junction nucleotides: 4. The germline gives CDR1 KGHSH, CDR2 LQKENI. There are 15 residues in the CDR3. The DNA for the CDR3 is TGTGCCAGCTCACCTCCCGACAGGGGGCCAGATACGCAGTATTTT. Translated, it gives CASSPPDRGPDTQYF. Full variable domain (remainder filled in from reference TRBV18 and TRBJ2-3): NAGVMQNPRHLVRRRGQEARLRCSPMKGHSHVYWYRQLPEEGLKFMVYLQKENIIDESGMPKERFSAEFPKEGPSILRIQQVVRGDSAAYFCASSPPDRGPDTQYFGPGTRLTVL.

The V and J genes are TRBV20-1 and TRBJ2-7; 14 bases fit TRBD2. V dropped 3 bases and J dropped 6; count of bases not matched to a gene: 10. The CDR3 spans 16 residues. Germline lookup yields CDR1 DFQATT and CDR2 SNEGSKA (reference sequence). DNA for the CDR3: TGCAGTGCTAGGCGACAGGGACTAGCGGGAGTTGGCGAGCAGTACTTC. Protein product: CSARRQGLAGVGEQYF.

As DNA, the CDR3 is TGTGCCAGCACCCTACAGGAGCGCCTCAATCAGCCCCAGCATTTT. Its protein product is CASTLQERLNQPQHF. The chain carries TRBV19 and TRBJ1-5; D might be TRBD1 (5 bases). CDR1 LNHDA and CDR2 SQIVND come from the germline V gene (reference sequence). This CDR3 spans 15 amino acids. Trimming shortened V by 9 bases and J by 3 bases, and 18 bases separated the two germline ends.

This clone was seen only a few times. This chain links TRBV6-1 with TRBJ2-2; D is possibly TRBD1 (7 bases). The CDR3 spans 16 residues. Trimming left V 4 bases short and J 6 bases short, with 18 bases between. Germline V gene data show CDR1 as MNHNS and CDR2 as SASEGT. The CDR3 coding sequence is TGTGCCAGCAGTGGACAGGGTCGATGGGAGGCCGGGGAGCTGTTTTTT. This encodes CASSGQGRWEAGELFF.

This sequence joins TRBV6-2 or TRBV6-3 and TRBJ1-2, with D possibly being TRBD1 (6 bases). The CDR3 is 19 amino acids. V was clipped by 5 bases and J by 6 bases, with 31 bases between them. The germline gives CDR1 MNHEY, CDR2 SVGEGT. CDR3 protein: CASSPIPRDTLSPGDGYTF. The CDR3 nucleotides are TGTGCCAGCAGTCCCATTCCCCGGGACACGCTCTCCCCTGGGGATGGCTACACCTTC.

In this sample, this clone turned up a few times. V is TRBV9 and J is TRBJ2-1; D may be TRBD1 (5 bases). Germline V gene data show CDR1 as SGDLS and CDR2 as YYNGEE. V was trimmed by 0 bases and J by 10 bases, leaving 5 bases between them. CDR3 size: 11 residues. Here the CDR3 reads CASSVGGEQFF. In DNA, the CDR3 is TGTGCCAGCAGCGTAGGGGGCGAGCAGTTCTTC.

The rearrangement links TRBV5-1 to TRBJ2-3, with a tentative D call TRBD2 (5 bases). There are 14 residues in the CDR3. V was pared by 0 bases and J by 6 bases, with 11 bases between. From germline, CDR1 is SGHRS and CDR2 YFSETQ. CDR3 in amino acids: CASSLGQRGDTQYF. The CDR3 DNA reads as TGCGCCAGCAGCTTGGGTCAGAGAGGGGATACGCAGTATTTT.

V usage is TRBV24-1 and J usage is TRBJ2-3; 7 bases agree with TRBD1. Germline V gene data show CDR1 as KGHDR and CDR2 as SFDVKD. CDR3 length: 13 amino acids. The ends lost 10 bases at V and 5 bases at J; junction bases unmatched: 8. CDR3 coding DNA: TGTGCCACACGGGACAGCCTCAGAGATACGCAGTATTTT. Translated, it gives CATRDSLRDTQYF.

The chain couples TRBV4-1 to TRBJ2-6; D is unresolved. This CDR3 spans 15 amino acids. V lost 4 bases and J 0 bases, leaving 7 bases between the germline ends. The germline CDR1 and CDR2 sequences are MGHRA and YSYEKL. DNA for the CDR3: TGCGCCAGCAGCCCACACAGCTCTGGGGCCAACGTCCTGACTTTC. Translation gives CASSPHSSGANVLTF.

CDR3 DNA: TGTGCCAGCAGCGGACTAGCGGGAAACAATGAGCAGTTCTTC. Its protein product is CASSGLAGNNEQFF. V usage is TRBV6-1 and J usage is TRBJ2-1; 12 nucleotides line up with TRBD2. CDR1 MNHNS and CDR2 SASEGT come from the germline V gene. V lost 6 bases, J lost 5 bases, and 2 bases stayed unmatched. The CDR3 length is 14 residues.

This clone was observed at least ten times. A much larger clone is a single base away; this may be a read error. The rearrangement links TRBV6-1 to TRBJ1-3, with D possibly being TRBD1 (6 bases). This CDR3 spans 15 amino acids. CDR1 MNHNS and CDR2 SASEGT come from the germline V gene. The V end lost 7 bases, the J end lost 2 bases, and 15 bases lay between the germline ends. CDR3 sequence: CASTSDRRAGNTIYF. The CDR3 region has the DNA TGTGCCAGCACTTCCGACAGGCGAGCTGGAAACACCATATATTTT.

This clone was counted at least ten times. The chain uses TRBV15 and TRBJ1-6, with D perhaps matching TRBD1 (6 bases). CDR3 length: 15 residues. Trimming took off 5 bases at V and 0 bases at J, with 8 bases between the two ends. Per germline, CDR1 LNHNV and CDR2 YYDKDF (reference sequence). Written as DNA, the CDR3 is TGTGCCACCAGCCAGACAGGCTCCTATAATTCACCCCTCCACTTT. Translation: CATSQTGSYNSPLHF.

The V call is TRBV30, the J call TRBJ2-7; a weak D match, TRBD1 (6 bases). Between the trimmed V and J ends, which lost 3 bases and 2 bases, there was a span of 11 bases. Germline CDR1 is GTSNPN and CDR2 is SVGIG (reference sequence). The CDR3 has 13 residues. The CDR3 reads CAWSGDTAYEQYF. CDR3 DNA: TGTGCCTGGAGCGGGGACACCGCCTACGAGCAGTACTTC.

This clone was detected many times. Sequence at one end of the junction differs from germline and may be a read error. The chain has TRBV14 and TRBJ2-1; perhaps TRBD1 as D (5 bases). This CDR3 has 17 amino acids. CDR1 SGHDN and CDR2 FVKESK come from the germline V gene. The CDR3 protein is CASNQSYRRGNYNEQFF. Written as DNA, the CDR3 is TGTGCCAGCAACCAAAGTTACAGAAGGGGAAACTACAATGAGCAGTTCTTC.

The table lists this clone with many counts. The genes are TRBV14 and TRBJ1-6, with no clear D. CDR1 and CDR2 from the germline V gene are SGHDN and FVKESK. There are 16 residues in the CDR3. V lost 1 base and J 0 bases, leaving 7 bases between the germline ends. CDR3: CASSQGSSSYNSPLHF. CDR3 in DNA: TGTGCCAGCAGCCAAGGGAGTAGCTCCTATAATTCACCCCTCCACTTT.